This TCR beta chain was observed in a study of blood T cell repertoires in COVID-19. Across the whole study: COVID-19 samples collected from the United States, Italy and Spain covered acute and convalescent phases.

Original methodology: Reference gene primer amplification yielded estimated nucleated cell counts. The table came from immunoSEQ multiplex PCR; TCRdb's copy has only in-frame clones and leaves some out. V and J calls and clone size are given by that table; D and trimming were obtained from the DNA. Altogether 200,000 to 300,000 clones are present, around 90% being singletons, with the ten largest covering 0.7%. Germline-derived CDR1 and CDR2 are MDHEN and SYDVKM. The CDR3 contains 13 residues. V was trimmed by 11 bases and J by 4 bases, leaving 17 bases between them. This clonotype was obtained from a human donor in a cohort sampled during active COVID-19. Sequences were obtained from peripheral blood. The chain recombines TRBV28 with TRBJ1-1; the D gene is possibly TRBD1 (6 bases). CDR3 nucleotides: TGTGCCGCGGTGGGGGCAGTATCCACTGAAGCTTTCTTT. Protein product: CAAVGAVSTEAFF. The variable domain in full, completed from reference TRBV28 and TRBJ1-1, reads DVKVTQSSRYLVKRTGEKVFLECVQDMDHENMFWYRQDPGLGLRLIYFSYDVKMKEKGDIPEGYSVSREKKERFSLILESASTNQTSMYLCAAVGAVSTEAFFGQGTRLTVV.